The sequence of this TCR beta chain was determined in a study of STAT5B mutations in CD4+ large granular lymphocyte leukemia. Sequencing was performed with immunoSEQ multiplex PCR; in TCRdb, only in-frame clones are kept and a portion is missing. The repertoire holds around 50,000 clones, about four fifths seen once, with less than 0.4% in the top ten. Germline CDR1 SGHRS, CDR2 YFSETQ. Trimming left V 7 bases short and J 3 bases short, with 35 bases between. The CDR3 totals 21 residues. The origin of this receptor is a human donor in good health. The sample comprised CD4+ T cells from blood buffy coats. This chain uses TRBV5-1 with TRBJ1-5; D possibly corresponds to TRBD1 (5 bases). The CDR3, as DNA: TGCGCCAGCGTGGGATGCCTCAGAGGTAGGCGGGGCGGGACCGTCAATCAGCCCCAGCATTTT. Translation gives CASVGCLRGRRGGTVNQPQHF.